This passage covers 30 T cell receptor beta chains from one sample sequenced in a study of shared T cell receptors in the human thymus. The protocol was immunoSEQ multiplex PCR, while the TCRdb copy is restricted to in-frame clones and leaves out a portion. The sample records approximately 580,000 clones, 75% to 85% being singletons. The same data also went into a second study, on human thymus T cells.

Sequencing was carried out using thymocytes. The receptors shown here come from a boy under three years old with a congenital heart defect.

The J gene is TRBJ2-1, the V gene TRBV10-3; 8 bases are shared with TRBD1. This CDR3 comprises 16 residues. Germline assignment: CDR1 ENHRY and CDR2 SYGVKD. V trimming: 4 bases; J trimming: 0 bases; junction bases outside the gene matches: 5. This CDR3 reads CAISGRQGSSYNEQFF. The CDR3 nucleotides are TGTGCCATCAGTGGCCGACAGGGGAGCTCCTACAATGAGCAGTTCTTC.

This chain joins TRBV27 and TRBJ2-1; 8 nucleotides match TRBD2. After removal of 9 bases from V and 0 bases from J, the junction contained 4 bases not matched to a gene. CDR1 is MNHEY and CDR2 is SMNVEV in the germline V gene (reference sequence). This CDR3 comprises 14 residues. This CDR3 is CARNSGSSYNEQFF. Here the CDR3 DNA reads TGTGCCAGAAACAGCGGGAGCTCCTACAATGAGCAGTTCTTC.

This chain links TRBV5-1 with TRBJ2-7; 10 bases fit TRBD2. The CDR3 is 16 amino acids. Trimming took 4 bases from V and 0 from J; bases not matched to a gene: 7. The germline gives CDR1 SGHRS, CDR2 YFSETQ. This CDR3 is CASSGRTSGFSYEQYF. In nucleotides, the CDR3 is TGCGCCAGCAGCGGAAGGACTAGCGGTTTCTCCTACGAGCAGTACTTC.

V usage is TRBV6-1 and J usage is TRBJ1-2; weak D call: TRBD1 (6 bases). CDR3 length equals 15 residues. Trimming removed 3 bases at V and 4 bases at J, with 15 bases between. Germline values: CDR1 MNHNS, CDR2 SASEGT. CDR3 in DNA: TGTGCCAGCAGTGATGGAAGGACAGAAATCTATGGCTACACCTTC. Amino acids: CASSDGRTEIYGYTF.

This sequence joins TRBV7-9 and TRBJ2-3; a possible D gene is TRBD2 (5 bases). CDR1 and CDR2 from the germline V gene are SEHNR and FQNEAQ (reference sequence). This CDR3 region has 14 residues. V lost 4 bases to trimming and J lost 0 bases, with 8 bases between them. Written as DNA, the CDR3 is TGTGCCAGCAGCTGGCGGACTAGCACAGATACGCAGTATTTT. Its translation: CASSWRTSTDTQYF.

This rearrangement joins TRBV11-3 to TRBJ1-3; 7 bases line up with TRBD1. CDR3 length: 15 residues. The germline V gene has CDR1 SGHNT and CDR2 YENEEA. The V and J ends lost 5 bases and 2 bases, in that order; junction bases with no gene match: 6. The CDR3 here is CASSTGQRTGNTIYF. The DNA of the CDR3 is TGTGCCAGCAGCACGGGACAGCGAACTGGAAACACCATATATTTT.

The chain has TRBV2 and TRBJ2-7; 7 nucleotides align to TRBD2. Germline lookup yields CDR1 SNHLY and CDR2 FYNNEI. The CDR3 is 15 amino acids. The V and J ends lost 8 bases and 5 bases, in that order; junction bases with no gene match: 15. Here the CDR3 DNA reads TGTGCCAGCTGGGAGCGGGGCGGGAGTATGAACGAGCAGTACTTC. The encoded protein is CASWERGGSMNEQYF. The entire variable domain, with the rest obtained from reference TRBV2 and TRBJ2-7, is as follows: EPEVTQTPSHQVTQMGQEVILRCVPISNHLYFYWYRQILGQKVEFLVSFYNNEISEKSEIFDDQFSVERPDGSNFTLKIRSTKLEDSAMYFCASWERGGSMNEQYFGPGTRLTVT.

This clone was detected a few times. The chain couples TRBV9 to TRBJ1-2; unclear D gene. Germline loops: CDR1 SGDLS, CDR2 YYNGEE. The CDR3 totals 14 residues. Between the trimmed V and J ends, which lost 0 bases and 2 bases, there was a span of 8 bases. The CDR3 region has the DNA TGTGCCAGCAGCGTAGCCAGATCGAACTATGGCTACACCTTC. It specifies CASSVARSNYGYTF.

This clone was observed a few times. V gene TRBV30 combines with J gene TRBJ2-1, with D maybe TRBD1 (6 bases). Germline V CDR1 and CDR2: GTSNPN, SVGIG (reference sequence). The CDR3 extends over 17 amino acids. The germline V and J ends were trimmed by 5 bases and 0 bases, with 20 bases remaining between them. The CDR3 DNA sequence: TGTGCCTGGGGGGGCTCGGGGCTTCCCTTCTCCTACAATGAGCAGTTCTTC. Translation gives CAWGGSGLPFSYNEQFF.

V gene TRBV25-1 combines with J gene TRBJ2-5; 9 nucleotides match TRBD2. TRBJ2-7 matches the DNA end more closely, so the J call is doubtful. The CDR3 runs to 15 residues. CDR1 is MGHDK and CDR2 is SYGVNS in the germline V gene. This CDR3 reads CASTSPGTSSAEQYF. Here the CDR3 DNA reads TGTGCCAGCACCTCACCCGGGACTAGCTCGGCCGAGCAGTACTTC.

This clone showed up just once. The CDR3 loop is CATGLDGLSNSGNTIYF. The CDR3 DNA reads as TGTGCCACGGGGTTAGACGGCCTTTCGAACTCTGGAAACACCATATATTTT. The chain has TRBV10-3 and TRBJ1-3; D is unclear. Germline lookup yields CDR1 ENHRY and CDR2 SYGVKD. V lost 10 bases and J lost 0, with 22 bases in between. The length of the CDR3 is 17 residues.

This chain joins TRBV4-3 and TRBJ2-7, with no clear D. The CDR3 runs to 19 residues. V shed 0 bases and J shed 0 bases, with 21 bases lying between them. Per the germline V gene, CDR1 is LGHNA and CDR2 is YSLEER. The CDR3 nucleotides read TGCGCCAGCAGCCAAGATCCTTCGCCTGCGAGGATAGGCTCCTACGAGCAGTACTTC. This translates into CASSQDPSPARIGSYEQYF.

This clone has only a few counts. V and J are TRBV9 and TRBJ1-2, with 8 bases that match TRBD1. Looked up from germline, CDR1 is SGDLS and CDR2 is YYNGEE. The CDR3 totals 14 residues. J gave up 5 bases and V 4 bases, and 7 bases lay outside the gene matches. The CDR3 protein is CASSPQGAPYGYTF. DNA of the CDR3: TGTGCCAGCAGCCCCCAGGGGGCGCCTTATGGCTACACCTTC.

This clone appeared once. The rearrangement links TRBV27 to TRBJ1-6, with D possibly TRBD1 on 5 matching bases. This CDR3 comprises 14 residues. The V gene lost 7 bases and the J gene lost 7 bases, with 14 bases spanning the gap. Per germline, CDR1 MNHEY and CDR2 SMNVEV (reference sequence). DNA for the CDR3: TGTGCCAGCAAGTCCGGGACTATCAATTCACCCCTCCACTTT. Translated, it gives CASKSGTINSPLHF.

The chain links TRBV2 to TRBJ2-7; possible D gene TRBD2, 6 bases. V lost 5 bases and J lost 0, with 14 bases in between. The CDR3 has 15 residues. CDR1 and CDR2 from the germline V gene are SNHLY and FYNNEI. For the CDR3, the DNA is TGTGCCAGCAGTTTCGTAGCGGAGAGCTCCTACGAGCAGTACTTC. Protein sequence: CASSFVAESSYEQYF.

Only a few counts were recorded for this clone. The chain combines TRBV5-1 with TRBJ1-2; D unresolved. The length of the CDR3 is 16 residues. V lost 0 bases and J 6 bases, leaving 18 bases between the germline ends. Germline values: CDR1 SGHRS, CDR2 YFSETQ. Written as DNA, the CDR3 is TGCGCCAGCAGCTTGGGGCCGGGGAGAGAGTGGGATGGCTACACCTTC. It encodes CASSLGPGREWDGYTF.

The chain recombines TRBV7-3 with TRBJ1-2, with TRBD1 as a possible D gene (5 bases). Per the germline V gene, CDR1 is SGHTA and CDR2 is FQGTGA. The ends were cut back, 0 bases at V and 7 bases at J, with 12 bases in the middle. The CDR3 totals 14 residues. The CDR3 DNA reads TGTGCCAGCAGCTTAACCACAGGCCCCGGTGGCTACACCTTC. Amino acid sequence: CASSLTTGPGGYTF. Drawing the rest from reference TRBV7-3 and TRBJ1-2, the complete variable domain is GAGVSQTPSNKVTEKGKYVELRCDPISGHTALYWYRQSLGQGPEFLIYFQGTGAADDSGLPNDRFFAVRPEGSVSTLKIQRTERGDSAVYLCASSLTTGPGGYTFGSGTRLTVV.

The V and J genes are TRBV9 and TRBJ2-7; TRBD2 matches 11 bases. Germline trimming cut 2 bases from V and 7 bases from J; bases unmatched to any gene: 11. The CDR3 extends over 16 amino acids. From germline, CDR1 is SGDLS and CDR2 YYNGEE. As DNA, the CDR3 is TGTGCCAGCAGCGTTCTCCCTAGCGGGGGGACTAGGGAGCAGTACTTC. Amino acids: CASSVLPSGGTREQYF.

This clone was detected only once. V gene TRBV6-1 combines with J gene TRBJ2-1, with 7 bases matching TRBD2. J was trimmed by 14 bases and V by 0 bases; bases with no gene match: 7. Germline values: CDR1 MNHNS, CDR2 SASEGT. CDR3 length equals 13 residues. CDR3 residues: CASSEAGGREEFF. In DNA, the CDR3 is TGTGCCAGCAGTGAAGCGGGAGGGAGAGAGGAGTTCTTC.

This clone was observed a handful of times. The chain couples TRBV7-8 to TRBJ2-1; 8 bases are a match to TRBD2. CDR1 is SGHVS, CDR2 FQNEAQ, per germline. The CDR3 runs 16 residues. Losses at the gene ends were 2 bases for V and 2 bases for J; bases not matched to a gene: 5. The CDR3 is CASSLPGRGPYNEQFF. CDR3 bases: TGTGCCAGCAGCTTACCCGGGAGGGGTCCCTACAATGAGCAGTTCTTC.

This clone was seen a few times. The chain has TRBV6-5 and TRBJ2-5, with D tentatively TRBD2 (7 bases). From germline, CDR1 is MNHEY and CDR2 SVGAGI. The CDR3 loop spans 15 amino acids. The V end lost 6 bases, the J end lost 3 bases, and 17 bases lay between the germline ends. CDR3 in amino acids: CASRPSKGGEETQYF. CDR3 DNA sequence: TGTGCCAGCAGGCCAAGCAAGGGGGGGGAAGAGACCCAGTACTTC.

This clone was seen more than once but under ten times. The chain's CDR3 is CASSQGDRGASPYGETEAFF. CDR3 DNA: TGTGCCAGCAGCCAAGGGGACAGGGGTGCCAGCCCTTATGGGGAGACTGAAGCTTTCTTT. V usage is TRBV14 and J usage is TRBJ1-1; 10 bases fit TRBD1. The CDR3 is made up of 20 amino acids. Germline CDR1 SGHDN, CDR2 FVKESK. V shed 1 base, J shed 5 bases, and the junction held 19 bases outside the gene matches.

This clone was seen only a few times. The chain recombines TRBV15 with TRBJ2-7; D gene ambiguous. Trimming took 4 bases from V and 0 from J, leaving 7 bases between them. Germline V gives CDR1 LNHNV, CDR2 YYDKDF (reference sequence). The CDR3 extends over 13 amino acids. The DNA for the CDR3 is TGTGCCACCAGCACGCAGGTCTCCTACGAGCAGTACTTC. The encoded protein is CATSTQVSYEQYF. Full variable domain (rest looked up from reference TRBV15 and TRBJ2-7): DAMVIQNPRYQVTQFGKPVTLSCSQTLNHNVMYWYQQKSSQAPKLLFHYYDKDFNNEADTPDNFQSRRPNTSFCFLDIRSPGLGDTAMYLCATSTQVSYEQYFGPGTRLTVT.

The CDR3 coding sequence is TGTGCCAGCAGCTGGCGGGCAACTAATGAAAAACTGTTTTTT. This codes for CASSWRATNEKLFF. The genes are TRBV4-2 and TRBJ1-4; D is unresolved. Per germline, CDR1 LGHNA and CDR2 YNFKEQ. Trimming removed 5 bases from V and 0 bases from J, with 7 bases in between. The CDR3 runs to 14 residues.

The chain is built from TRBV10-3 and TRBJ2-2; D perhaps matches TRBD1 (5 bases). V lost 6 bases and J 7 bases, leaving 21 bases between the germline ends. The length of the CDR3 is 16 residues. From germline, CDR1 is ENHRY and CDR2 SYGVKD. The chain's CDR3 is CAIRGTRQNRSGELFF. The CDR3 DNA is TGTGCCATCAGGGGAACCCGACAGAATAGGAGCGGGGAGCTGTTTTTT.

V usage is TRBV4-3 and J usage is TRBJ2-5; TRBD2 might be the D (5 bases). The J call may be wrong; the DNA end is better matched by TRBJ2-7. There are 16 residues in the CDR3. Looked up from germline, CDR1 is LGHNA and CDR2 is YSLEER. CDR3 bases: TGCGCCAGCAGCTCCGGTCGGAGGTCACAACCCCACGAGCAGTACTTC. This encodes CASSSGRRSQPHEQYF.

The chain joins TRBV6-5 to TRBJ1-1, with D tentatively TRBD1 (5 bases). The CDR3 is 15 amino acids. V gave up 2 bases and J gave up 2 bases, with 12 bases separating them. Germline V gene sequence: CDR1 MNHEY, CDR2 SVGAGI. DNA for the CDR3: TGTGCCAGCAGTTACCTTGAGACAGTCAACACTGAAGCTTTCTTT. Translation gives CASSYLETVNTEAFF.

V usage is TRBV10-1 and J usage is TRBJ2-3; 9 bases agree with TRBD2. J lost 2 bases, V lost 4 bases, and 10 bases had no gene match. CDR1 and CDR2 from the germline V gene are WNHNN and SYGVQD (reference sequence). This CDR3 has 17 residues. The CDR3 sequence: CASSGDLRLAATDTQYF. The CDR3 region has the DNA TGCGCCAGCAGTGGGGACCTCAGACTAGCGGCCACAGATACGCAGTATTTT.

This chain uses TRBV4-3 with TRBJ2-1, with no clear D. The ends were cut back, 0 bases at V and 6 bases at J, with 9 bases in the middle. Germline CDR1 LGHNA, CDR2 YSLEER. The CDR3 runs 14 residues. Here the CDR3 DNA reads TGCGCCAGCAGCCAAGAGATGCTAGTCAATGAGCAGTTCTTC. Protein: CASSQEMLVNEQFF.

V gene TRBV29-1 combines with J gene TRBJ1-1; possibly TRBD1 for D (6 bases). The CDR3 is made up of 12 amino acids. V gave up 7 bases and J gave up 2 bases, with 11 bases separating them. Germline V gene sequence: CDR1 SQVTM, CDR2 ANQGSEA. CDR3: CSADSPNTEAFF. CDR3 in DNA: TGCAGCGCGGACAGCCCAAACACTGAAGCTTTCTTT.